These T cell receptor beta chains were read from a single sample in a study of tumour-infiltrating T cells in Burkitt lymphoma. Sequencing was performed with immunoSEQ multiplex PCR; in TCRdb, only in-frame clones are kept and a portion is missing. The sample contains some 1,500 clones, 35% to 50% of which appear only once. Specimen: tumor tissue. Source of these receptors: a human donor with Burkitt lymphoma. Both conserved end residues are part of each CDR3. The order of the fields is V gene, D gene, J gene, clone size, CDR3 DNA, CDR3 protein. The D gene is left open where the match is weak. Some rows have no size entry. The others give once, few or many, or a class for an expanded clone.

TRBV28	-	TRBJ2-7	-	TGTGTCAGCAGTTTAGTCCCCTACAGAGAGCAGTACTTC	CVSSLVPYREQYF
TRBV9	-	TRBJ2-7	-	TGTGCCAGCAGCGCCGGGACCCTCTACGAGCAGTACTTC	CASSAGTLYEQYF
TRBV5-4	TRBD2	TRBJ2-5	-	TGTGCCAGCAGCCCCCGCGGGGGGTCGGGAGGGATACAAGAGACCCAGTACTTC	CASSPRGGSGGIQETQYF
TRBV6-6	TRBD1	TRBJ1-4	-	TGTGCCATCGAGGGACAGTTGGGAGAAAAACTGTTTTTT	CAIEGQLGEKLFF
TRBV6-1	TRBD1	TRBJ2-7	few	TGTACCACCAGGACAGGAGAATACGAGCAGTACTTC	CTTRTGEYEQYF
TRBV27	-	TRBJ2-7	-	TGTGCCAGCAGTCCCCAAGGCCAGCCCCACGAGCAGTACTTC	CASSPQGQPHEQYF
TRBV7-9	TRBD1	TRBJ2-3	-	TGTGCCAGCAGCAGAAGACAGGGGCACACAGATACGCAGTATTTT	CASSRRQGHTDTQYF
TRBV9	TRBD1	TRBJ2-7	-	TGTGCCAGCAGCGTAGGAAAGGGCGGACAGGGACGCGAGCAGTACTTC	CASSVGKGGQGREQYF
TRBV2	-	TRBJ1-2	few	TGTGCCAGCAGCCAGGAGCCTACCTATGGCTACACCTTC	CASSQEPTYGYTF
TRBV4-3	-	TRBJ2-6	-	TGCGCCAGCAGCCAAGACGCGGGACACGCCGTTTCTGGGGCCAACGTCCTGACTTTC	CASSQDAGHAVSGANVLTF
TRBV5-1	-	TRBJ2-1	-	TGCGCCAGCAGCTTTGGCAATGAGCAGTTCTTC	CASSFGNEQFF
TRBV30	-	TRBJ1-3	few	TGTGCCTGGAGTGTCAAAGACACCATATATTTT	CAWSVKDTIYF
TRBV5-1	-	TRBJ1-1	-	TGCGCCAGCAGCTTTAGCAACACTGAAGCTTTCTTT	CASSFSNTEAFF
TRBV13	-	TRBJ1-3	-	TGTGCCAGCGGTAAGAGGGGACACCGCTCTGGAAACACCATATATTTT	CASGKRGHRSGNTIYF
TRBV6-6	-	TRBJ1-1	-	TGTGCCAGCAGCGCAGGGGAAACAAACACTGAAGCTTTCTTT	CASSAGETNTEAFF
TRBV10-3	TRBD1	TRBJ1-1	few	TGTGCCATCAGGGACAGGGAAGGGACTGAAGCTTTCTTT	CAIRDREGTEAFF
TRBV11-3	-	TRBJ1-1	-	TGTGCCAGCAGCTTAGATTTTCACCGGGGGAACACTGAAGCTTTCTTT	CASSLDFHRGNTEAFF
TRBV10-3	TRBD1	TRBJ2-7	-	TGTGCCATCAGTGGGCCCGGGCGGCAGGGGGAATCAATCTACGAGCAGTACTTC	CAISGPGRQGESIYEQYF
TRBV9	-	TRBJ1-2	-	TGTGCCAGCAGCGTAGTCGAACCACAGGGATTTAGTGGCTACACCTTC	CASSVVEPQGFSGYTF
TRBV10-3	-	TRBJ1-1	large	TGTGCCATCAGTGAGCCAGGGGAAGTACTGGAAGCTTTCTTT	CAISEPGEVLEAFF
TRBV9	-	TRBJ1-1	-	TGTGCCAGCAGCGCCCTTCCGACAGAAATGAACACTGAAGCTTTCTTT	CASSALPTEMNTEAFF
TRBV7-9	-	TRBJ2-2	-	TGTGCCAGCAGCCGAGTATCGAGCACCGGGGAGCTGTTTTTT	CASSRVSSTGELFF
TRBV15	-	TRBJ2-5	-	TGTGCCACCAGCAACCAAGAGACCCAGTACTTC	CATSNQETQYF
TRBV6-5	TRBD1	TRBJ1-2	-	TGTGCCAGCAGAGTAGGACAGGGCATCTATGGCTACACCTTC	CASRVGQGIYGYTF
TRBV30	-	TRBJ2-1	once	TGTGCCTGGAGTGTACTTGGTGGTGAGCAGTTCTTC	CAWSVLGGEQFF
TRBV5-6	-	TRBJ2-5	-	TGTGCCAGCAGCTTGGGCGTCGAAGAGACCCAGTACTTC	CASSLGVEETQYF
TRBV6-1	-	TRBJ1-5	few	TGTGCCAGCAGTGATGCGGGATCTCGGCCCCAGCATTTT	CASSDAGSRPQHF
TRBV4-1	-	TRBJ2-7	-	TGCGCCAGCAGCCAAGGACGGGGACCCTACGAGCAGTACTTC	CASSQGRGPYEQYF
TRBV7-2	TRBD2	TRBJ2-7	-	TGTGCCAGCAGCTGGACTAGCAACTACGAGCAGTACTTC	CASSWTSNYEQYF
TRBV6-6	TRBD2	TRBJ2-3	few	TGTGCCAGCAGTTACGAGGGGACTAGGACAGATACGCAGTATTTT	CASSYEGTRTDTQYF
TRBV7-6	-	TRBJ1-1	-	TGTGCCAGCAATGACTCGAACACTGAAGCTTTCTTT	CASNDSNTEAFF
TRBV28	-	TRBJ1-4	few	TGTGCCAGTTGTGTGGTGGCTAATGAAAAACTGTTTTTT	CASCVVANEKLFF
TRBV7-6	-	TRBJ2-3	-	TGTGCCAGCAGCTTAAGCTTGGGGGGCATCACAGATACGCAGTATTTT	CASSLSLGGITDTQYF
TRBV2	TRBD1	TRBJ2-2	-	TGTGCCAGCAGTAAACAGGGGGCGAACACCGGGGAGCTGTTTTTT	CASSKQGANTGELFF
TRBV9	TRBD1	TRBJ1-6	-	TGTGCCAGCAGCGCGGGACAGCCCAATTCACCCCTCCACTTT	CASSAGQPNSPLHF
TRBV18	-	TRBJ1-3	-	TGTGCCAGCTTGAGGCAGGTCGGAGACACCATATATTTT	CASLRQVGDTIYF
TRBV9	-	TRBJ1-2	-	TGTGCCAGCAGCGTATCGGGGACTACCGGTGAGGGCTACACCTTC	CASSVSGTTGEGYTF
TRBV6-1	-	TRBJ2-7	-	TGTGCCAGCAGTGAAGCCAGTCACGAGCAGTACTTC	CASSEASHEQYF
TRBV11-2	-	TRBJ2-7	once	TGTGCCACCCAACGGGGCTACGAGCAGTACTTC	CATQRGYEQYF